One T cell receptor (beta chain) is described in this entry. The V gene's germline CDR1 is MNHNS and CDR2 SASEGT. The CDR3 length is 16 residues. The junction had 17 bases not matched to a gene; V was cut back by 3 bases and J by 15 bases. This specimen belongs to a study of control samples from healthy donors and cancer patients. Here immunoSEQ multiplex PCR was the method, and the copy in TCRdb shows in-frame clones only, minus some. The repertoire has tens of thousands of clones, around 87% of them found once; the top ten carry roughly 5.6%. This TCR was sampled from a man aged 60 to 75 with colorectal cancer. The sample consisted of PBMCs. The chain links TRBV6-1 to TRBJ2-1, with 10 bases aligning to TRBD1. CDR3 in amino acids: CASSDAGTGATTPRFF. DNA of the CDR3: TGTGCCAGCAGTGACGCCGGGACAGGGGCTACAACCCCCCGGTTCTTC.